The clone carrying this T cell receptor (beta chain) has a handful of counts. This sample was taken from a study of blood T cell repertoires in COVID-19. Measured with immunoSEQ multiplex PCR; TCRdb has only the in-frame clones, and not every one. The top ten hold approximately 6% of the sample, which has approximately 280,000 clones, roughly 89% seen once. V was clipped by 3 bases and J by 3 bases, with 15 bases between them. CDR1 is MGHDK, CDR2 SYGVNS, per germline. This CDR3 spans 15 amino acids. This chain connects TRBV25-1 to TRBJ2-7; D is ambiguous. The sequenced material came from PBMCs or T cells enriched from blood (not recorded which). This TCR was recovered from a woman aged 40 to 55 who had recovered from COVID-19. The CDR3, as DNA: TGTGCCAGCAGTGACCTGACACCGCCCTTCTACGAGCAGTACTTC. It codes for CASSDLTPPFYEQYF.